The rows below give T cell receptor beta chains drawn from one sample of a study of CD8+CD57+ T cells in acquired aplastic anemia. TCRdb re-derived calls from the reads in MiXCR, one entry per CDR3 protein. The repertoire holds 200,000 to 250,000 distinct CDR3 sequences, with around 46% as singletons. Specimen: sorted CD4+, CD8+, or CD8+CD57+ T cells (not recorded which) from PBMCs. These receptors were taken from a human donor with aplastic anemia. CDR3s include the opening cysteine and the closing phenylalanine or tryptophan. D genes are given only for firm matches. The size of a clone is reported for some rows only, either as once, few or many, or as a class for expanded clones.

v_call	j_call	clone_size	d_call	cdr3_nt	cdr3_aa
TRBV13	TRBJ2-3	many	TRBD2	TGTGCCAGCAGCTCGGTCAGCGGGATGGACACAGATACGCAGTATTTT	CASSSVSGMDTDTQYF
TRBV14	TRBJ1-2	many	NA	TGTGCCAGCAGCCAAGATTTGAGGGGTTCTGGCTACACCTTC	CASSQDLRGSGYTF
TRBV15	TRBJ2-5	NA	NA	TGTGCCACCAGCACCCTGAGGAAGTGGGAGACCCAGTACTTC	CATSTLRKWETQYF
TRBV20-1	TRBJ2-6	NA	TRBD2	TGCAGTGCTAGGGCTAGCGGGAAGGGGCTAGGGGCCAACGTCCTGACTTTC	CSARASGKGLGANVLTF
TRBV3-1	TRBJ2-5	many	NA	TGTGCCAGCAGCCCAAGAACGAGACTCCAAGAGACCCAGTACTTC	CASSPRTRLQETQYF
TRBV7-3	TRBJ2-3	many	NA	TGTGCCAGCAGCTTCGAGGGGGGCACAGATACGCAGTATTTT	CASSFEGGTDTQYF
TRBV27	TRBJ1-6	NA	NA	TGTGCCAGCAGTTCTTCTGGGGGGTGGCGAAATTCACCCCTCCACTTT	CASSSSGGWRNSPLHF
TRBV15	TRBJ2-7	NA	TRBD2	TGTGCCACCAGCAGAGATCCCGGGGGGGCGGACGAGCAGTACTTC	CATSRDPGGADEQYF
TRBV27	TRBJ1-1	few	NA	TGTGCCAGCTATGCGTGGGGTGGGAGCACTGAAGCTTTCTTT	CASYAWGGSTEAFF
TRBV7-2	TRBJ2-7	NA	NA	TGTGCCAGCAGCTTACCTGCGGGAACCCTCTACGAGCAGTACTTC	CASSLPAGTLYEQYF
TRBV7-9	TRBJ1-5	NA	TRBD1	TGTGCCAGCAGTTCCTCGACAGGGGACAGCCCTCAGCCCCAGCATTTT	CASSSSTGDSPQPQHF
TRBV15	TRBJ2-7	NA	TRBD1	TGTGCCACCAGCAGAGATACAGGGGTCCTAGATGGCTCCTACGAGCAGTACTTC	CATSRDTGVLDGSYEQYF
TRBV12-3/TRBV12-4	TRBJ1-1	many	NA	TGTGCCAGCAGTCCCCCGGGACCGATGAACACTGAAGCTTTCTTT	CASSPPGPMNTEAFF
TRBV7-9	TRBJ2-5	NA	NA	TGTGCCAGCAGCTTGAAACTAGACCAAGAGACCCAGTACTTC	CASSLKLDQETQYF
TRBV5-6	TRBJ2-7	NA	NA	TGTGCCAGCAGCTTGGTGAACGGGAGACACCGCGAGCAGTACTTC	CASSLVNGRHREQYF
TRBV5-1	TRBJ2-7	many	TRBD1	TGCGCCAGCAGCTTGTATGGGACAGGCATATACGAGCAGTACTTC	CASSLYGTGIYEQYF
TRBV6-1	TRBJ2-7	NA	TRBD1	TGTGCCAGCAGTGATGACAGGGAAGTCTACGAGCAGTACTTC	CASSDDREVYEQYF
TRBV10-1	TRBJ2-1	NA	TRBD1	TGCGCCAGCAGTGATAGGGACAGAAACGACAATGAGCAGTTCTTC	CASSDRDRNDNEQFF
TRBV16	TRBJ2-7	NA	NA	TGTGCCAGCAGCCATTCGACGGATAAAGAGCAGTACTTC	CASSHSTDKEQYF
TRBV29-1	TRBJ2-7	few	NA	TGCCAGCTCACCACCGGAGACTACGAGCAGTACTTC	CQLTTGDYEQYF
TRBV2	TRBJ1-1	NA	TRBD1	TGTGCCAGCAGCGACGGACAGGGAGATAAGACTGAAGCTTTCTTT	CASSDGQGDKTEAFF
TRBV20-1	TRBJ2-1	many	NA	TGCAGTGCTAGAGATCCGGGCTCCTACAATGAGCAGTTCTTC	CSARDPGSYNEQFF
TRBV12-3/TRBV12-4	TRBJ1-2	NA	TRBD1	TGTGCCAGCAGCCTCGACAGGGCCATCACCTTC	CASSLDRAITF
TRBV29-1	TRBJ2-7	NA	NA	TGCAGCGTTGTGTCCGGGTTTCAGGACGAGCAGCACTTC	CSVVSGFQDEQHF
TRBV12-3/TRBV12-4	TRBJ2-1	few	TRBD2	TGTGCCAGCAGTCGACTAGCATCCAATGAGCAGTTCTTC	CASSRLASNEQFF
TRBV7-2	TRBJ2-2	NA	TRBD1	TGTGCCAGCAGCTTAAGCCGACAGGGCGGCGGGGAGCTGTTTTTT	CASSLSRQGGGELFF
TRBV11-2	TRBJ2-5	NA	TRBD2	TGTGCCAGCAGCTTCTCCCAGCGGGGGGTCCAAGAGACCCAGTACTTC	CASSFSQRGVQETQYF
TRBV19	TRBJ1-4	NA	TRBD1	TGTGCCAGTACAGGACAGGGCTATGAAAAACTGTTTTTT	CASTGQGYEKLFF
TRBV7-6	TRBJ1-1	NA	NA	TGTGCCAGCAGCTTAACAAGGATCAACACTGAAGCTTTCTTT	CASSLTRINTEAFF
TRBV6-2/TRBV6-3	TRBJ2-2	NA	NA	TGTGCCAGCAGTTACGGAAGGGGGAGTACCGGGGAGCTGTTTTTT	CASSYGRGSTGELFF
TRBV19	TRBJ2-5	NA	TRBD2	TGTGCCAGTAGTAGCGGGAGGGGGCGGGAGACCCAGTACTTC	CASSSGRGRETQYF
TRBV30	TRBJ2-1	NA	TRBD1	TGTGCCTGGAGTGGGACAGGGGATGTGAATGAGCAGTTCTTC	CAWSGTGDVNEQFF
TRBV7-2	TRBJ2-1	many	NA	TGTGCCAGCAGCTTATTCCCCCCCCTAGCGTCCTACAATGAGCAGTTCTTC	CASSLFPPLASYNEQFF